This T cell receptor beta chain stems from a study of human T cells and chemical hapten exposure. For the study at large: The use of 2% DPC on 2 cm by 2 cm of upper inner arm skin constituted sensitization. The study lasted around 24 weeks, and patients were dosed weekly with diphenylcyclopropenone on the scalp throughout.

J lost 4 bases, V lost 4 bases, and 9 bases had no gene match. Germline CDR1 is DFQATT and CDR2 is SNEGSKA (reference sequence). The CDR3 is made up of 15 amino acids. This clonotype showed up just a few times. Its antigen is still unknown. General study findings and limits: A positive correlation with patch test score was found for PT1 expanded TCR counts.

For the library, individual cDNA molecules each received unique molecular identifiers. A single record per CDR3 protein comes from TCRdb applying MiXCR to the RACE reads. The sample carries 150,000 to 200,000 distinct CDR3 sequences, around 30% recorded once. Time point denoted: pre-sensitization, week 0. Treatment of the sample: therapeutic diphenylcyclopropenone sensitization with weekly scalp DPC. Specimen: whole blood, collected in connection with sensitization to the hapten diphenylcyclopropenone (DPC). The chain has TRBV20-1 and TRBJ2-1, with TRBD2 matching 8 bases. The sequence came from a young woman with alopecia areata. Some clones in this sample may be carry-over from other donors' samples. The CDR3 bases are TGCAGTGCTACCCCAAGGCGGGAGGTTTACAATGAGCAGTTCTTC. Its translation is CSATPRREVYNEQFF.